These 25 T cell receptor beta chains were sequenced from one sample in a study of cytomegalovirus exposure and HLA in healthy donors. 13 Jbeta primers and 60 Vbeta primers were used for the PCR. Profiling relied on immunoSEQ multiplex PCR, and the TCRdb table lists in-frame clones only, not all of them. This sample has some 150,000 clones, with 75% to 90% found just once. Input material: PBMCs. The receptors were sampled from a woman aged 25 to 39 in good health and CMV-seronegative.

About this clone: The sample holds other DNA sequences that translate to the same CDR3. The V call is TRBV9, the J call TRBJ2-7, with TRBD2 identical over 11 bases. The germline CDR1 and CDR2 sequences are SGDLS and YYNGEE. The length of the CDR3 is 14 residues. With 3 bases clipped from V and 3 bases from J, the junction kept 2 bases outside the gene matches. CDR3 DNA sequence: TGTGCCAGCAGCGAGGGACTAGCGGACTACGAGCAGTACTTC. Its protein product is CASSEGLADYEQYF. Complete variable domain (other parts from reference TRBV9 and TRBJ2-7): DSGVTQTPKHLITATGQRVTLRCSPRSGDLSVYWYQQSLDQGLQFLIQYYNGEERAKGNILERFSAQQFPDLHSELNLSSLELGDSALYFCASSEGLADYEQYFGPGTRLTVT.

This chain joins TRBV7-2 and TRBJ2-5; 7 nucleotides match TRBD1. Germline CDR1 is SGHTA and CDR2 is FQGNSA. This CDR3 has 12 amino acids. V trimming: 5 bases; J trimming: 5 bases; junction bases outside the gene matches: 2. CDR3 in amino acids: CASSRQGETQYF. CDR3 DNA sequence: TGTGCCAGCAGCCGACAGGGTGAGACCCAGTACTTC.

CDR3 DNA: TGCGCCAGCAGCCGCCGGGACAGGGGAAGGTGTTCCTATAATTCACCCCTCCACTTT. This codes for CASSRRDRGRCSYNSPLHF. This chain uses TRBV4-3 with TRBJ1-6, with 10 bases lining up with TRBD1. The CDR3 is 19 amino acids. CDR1 and CDR2 from the germline V gene are LGHNA and YSLEER. V was pared by 4 bases and J by 1 base, with 10 bases of the junction left unmatched.

V usage is TRBV7-8 and J usage is TRBJ2-3; 7 nucleotides line up with TRBD1. Germline loops: CDR1 SGHVS, CDR2 FQNEAQ. J lost 2 bases, V lost 5 bases, and 7 bases had no gene match. The CDR3 consists of 15 residues. The CDR3 coding sequence is TGTGCCAGCAGCCTCCGGGACAGCAACACAGATACGCAGTATTTT. The encoded protein is CASSLRDSNTDTQYF.

In regard to this clone: At one of its ends the junction is not consistent with the germline gene, which may arise from a read error. V gene TRBV2 combines with J gene TRBJ2-7, with TRBD1 matching 11 bases. The CDR3 has 13 residues. The germline gives CDR1 SNHLY, CDR2 FYNNEI. For the CDR3, the DNA is TGTGCCAGCAGAACCCTACCATCGGGACAGGGGGTTTTC. Protein: CASRTLPSGQGVF.

The chain joins TRBV4-3 to TRBJ1-2; 8 bases are a match to TRBD1. V lost 0 bases, J lost 4 bases, and 4 bases stayed unmatched. In germline, CDR1 is LGHNA, CDR2 YSLEER. The CDR3 totals 15 residues. The CDR3 reads CASSQDPDRGYGYTF. For the CDR3, the DNA is TGCGCCAGCAGCCAAGACCCCGACAGGGGCTATGGCTACACCTTC.

This clone has a handful of counts. This chain joins TRBV10-3 and TRBJ1-5; TRBD1 matches 7 bases. From germline, CDR1 is ENHRY and CDR2 SYGVKD. The CDR3 is made up of 15 amino acids. Germline trimming cut 3 bases from V and 3 bases from J; bases unmatched to any gene: 5. The CDR3 spells CAISDLGQDNQPQHF. The DNA of the CDR3 is TGTGCCATCAGTGATCTTGGACAGGACAATCAGCCCCAGCATTTT.

This chain joins TRBV2 and TRBJ2-1, with D maybe TRBD2 (6 bases). The CDR3 sequence is 14 residues long. Germline CDR1 reads SNHLY; CDR2 reads FYNNEI. V dropped 0 bases and J dropped 8 bases, with 11 bases sitting between them. The CDR3 bases are TGTGCCAGCAGTGAAGCGAGTAGGGAGGATGAGCAGTTCTTC. It encodes CASSEASREDEQFF.

The chain recombines TRBV11-1 with TRBJ2-7, with a weak D call TRBD1 (6 bases). V lost 6 bases and J lost 5, with 17 bases in between. The CDR3 runs 14 residues. Germline CDR1 reads SGHAT; CDR2 reads FQDESV (reference sequence). For the CDR3, the DNA is TGTGCCAGCAGTCCCGGGACATACAAGGACGAGCAGTACTTC. Protein: CASSPGTYKDEQYF.

The CDR3 DNA reads as TGCGCCAGCAGTTGGACAGGGTACAATCAGCCCCAGCATTTT. It specifies CASSWTGYNQPQHF. V is TRBV10-2 and J is TRBJ1-5; TRBD1 matches at 8 bases. This CDR3 region has 14 residues. CDR1 is WSHSY and CDR2 is SAAADI in the germline V gene. With 5 bases clipped from V and 3 bases from J, the junction kept 3 bases outside the gene matches.

The chain employs TRBV6-5 and TRBJ1-2; TRBD1 is a possible D gene (5 bases). Trimming took 8 bases from V and 8 from J, leaving 18 bases between them. Germline CDR1 MNHEY, CDR2 SVGAGI. This CDR3 region has 13 residues. The CDR3 bases are TGTGCCAGCCAATTTGACAGCGCACGGGGCTACACCTTC. It translates to CASQFDSARGYTF.

This clone has a handful of counts. The gene calls are TRBV6-5 and TRBJ2-7; a possible D gene is TRBD2 (6 bases). V was cut by 0 bases and J by 4 bases, with 7 bases left in between. Germline values: CDR1 MNHEY, CDR2 SVGAGI. The CDR3 spans 13 residues. CDR3: CASSYSEGYEQYF. The CDR3 region has the DNA TGTGCCAGCAGTTACTCGGAGGGTTACGAGCAGTACTTC.

This clone was detected only a few times. The rearrangement links TRBV5-1 to TRBJ1-1, with TRBD1 as a possible D gene (5 bases). The V end lost 3 bases, the J end lost 0 bases, and 21 bases lay between the germline ends. CDR3 size: 18 residues. Germline CDR1 is SGHRS and CDR2 is YFSETQ. CDR3 in amino acids: CASSWGDVWSGLNTEAFF. Written as DNA, the CDR3 is TGCGCCAGCAGCTGGGGGGACGTGTGGTCAGGGCTGAACACTGAAGCTTTCTTT.

This clone was counted once. The CDR3 coding sequence is TGTGCCTGGAGTTCTGACAGTAGCAATCAGCCCCAGCATTTT. Amino acids: CAWSSDSSNQPQHF. V is TRBV30 and J is TRBJ1-5; the D gene is possibly TRBD1 (5 bases). Between the trimmed V and J ends, which lost 2 bases and 0 bases, there was a span of 8 bases. This CDR3 has 14 residues. Germline V gene sequence: CDR1 GTSNPN, CDR2 SVGIG (reference sequence).

The chain couples TRBV29-1 to TRBJ2-3; D is perhaps TRBD2 (6 bases). V shed 6 bases and J shed 0 bases, with 13 bases lying between them. CDR3 length: 14 residues. The germline V gene encodes CDR1 SQVTM and CDR2 ANQGSEA. This CDR3 is CSVRRASSTDTQYF. The CDR3 nucleotides read TGCAGCGTCAGGAGGGCCAGTAGCACAGATACGCAGTATTTT.

A few counts support this clone. The chain couples TRBV9 to TRBJ2-2; TRBD2 agrees at 12 bases. V gave up 4 bases and J gave up 3 bases; unmatched junction bases: 4. This CDR3 has 16 residues. The germline V gene has CDR1 SGDLS and CDR2 YYNGEE. The DNA of the CDR3 is TGTGCCAGCAGCATACTAGCGGGAGGCGACACCGGGGAGCTGTTTTTT. Protein sequence: CASSILAGGDTGELFF. Supplemented by reference TRBV9 and TRBJ2-2, the full variable domain reads DSGVTQTPKHLITATGQRVTLRCSPRSGDLSVYWYQQSLDQGLQFLIQYYNGEERAKGNILERFSAQQFPDLHSELNLSSLELGDSALYFCASSILAGGDTGELFFGEGSRLTVL.

The chain carries TRBV2 and TRBJ2-1; 10 bases are a match to TRBD1. The ends lost 4 bases at V and 0 bases at J; junction bases unmatched: 9. The germline V gene encodes CDR1 SNHLY and CDR2 FYNNEI. This CDR3 spans 18 amino acids. CDR3 nucleotide sequence: TGTGCCAGCAGTGTTCCGGGACAGGGGTTCCCCTCCTACAATGAGCAGTTCTTC. Translation gives CASSVPGQGFPSYNEQFF.

The genes are TRBV27 and TRBJ2-7, with 11 nucleotides matching TRBD2. With V trimmed by 3 bases and J by 5 bases, 3 bases remained unmatched. CDR3 size: 14 residues. Germline CDR1 reads MNHEY; CDR2 reads SMNVEV (reference sequence). CDR3 region: CASSFTSGSHEQYF. For the CDR3, the DNA is TGTGCCAGCAGTTTTACTAGCGGGAGCCACGAGCAGTACTTC.

The rearrangement joins TRBV6-5 to TRBJ2-2; possible D gene TRBD2, 6 bases. CDR1 MNHEY and CDR2 SVGAGI come from the germline V gene. CDR3 length: 14 residues. The V gene lost 5 bases and the J gene lost 9 bases, with 16 bases spanning the gap. The CDR3 coding sequence is TGTGCCAGCAGTGTCCGACTAGTAGGCCGGGAGCTGTTTTTT. Translated: CASSVRLVGRELFF.

The chain's CDR3 is CAWSVYSGNTIYF. The CDR3 nucleotides are TGTGCCTGGAGTGTGTACTCTGGAAACACCATATATTTT. The chain employs TRBV30 and TRBJ1-3; no reliable D call. Germline-derived CDR1 and CDR2 are GTSNPN and SVGIG (reference sequence). This CDR3 comprises 13 residues. Trimming left V 0 bases short and J 0 bases short, with 3 bases between.

The V gene is TRBV9, the J gene TRBJ2-2; 9 nucleotides agree with TRBD1. V shed 4 bases and J 4 bases; nucleotides not matched to a gene: 8. The CDR3 sequence is 16 residues long. CDR1 and CDR2 (germline): SGDLS, YYNGEE. This chain's CDR3 is CASSSKTGGSTGELFF. CDR3 DNA sequence: TGTGCCAGCAGCTCAAAGACAGGGGGGAGCACCGGGGAGCTGTTTTTT.

The rearrangement joins TRBV10-2 to TRBJ2-7; D might be TRBD1 (5 bases). The CDR3 extends over 14 amino acids. Between the trimmed V and J ends, which lost 2 bases and 7 bases, there was a span of 15 bases. The germline CDR1 and CDR2 sequences are WSHSY and SAAADI. CDR3 sequence (DNA): TGCGCCAGCAGTGAGATAATGACAGAATGGGAGCAGTACTTC. This encodes CASSEIMTEWEQYF.

Concerning this clone: Relative to the germline gene, one junction end is altered; a read error may explain this. V usage is TRBV7-9 and J usage is TRBJ1-1; TRBD1 is a possible D gene (5 bases). CDR1 SEHNR and CDR2 FQNEAQ come from the germline V gene (reference sequence). The CDR3 is 17 residues long. The CDR3 region has the DNA TGTTCCAGCAGCTTAGGGGCCGTGGCGTTAGAGAACACTGAAGCTTTCTTT. Protein product: CSSSLGAVALENTEAFF.

DNA for the CDR3: TGCGCCAGCAGCCAAGTTCCCGCGAGCTCTGGGGCCAACGTCCTGACTTTC. Translation gives CASSQVPASSGANVLTF. The rearrangement uses TRBV4-1 and TRBJ2-6; unclear D gene. CDR1 and CDR2 (germline): MGHRA, YSYEKL. This CDR3 comprises 17 residues. With 1 base removed from V and 0 bases from J, the gap between germline ends came to 10 bases.

This clone was seen a single time. This sequence joins TRBV5-1 and TRBJ2-1, with TRBD2 identical over 13 bases. This CDR3 spans 15 amino acids. The J segment lost 8 bases and the V segment lost 4 bases, leaving 6 bases of the junction unmatched. The germline V gene encodes CDR1 SGHRS and CDR2 YFSETQ. The chain's CDR3 is CASSRLAGGLDEQFF. The CDR3 region has the DNA TGCGCCAGCAGCCGACTAGCGGGGGGACTCGATGAGCAGTTCTTC. Together with reference TRBV5-1 and TRBJ2-1, the CDR3 gives the full variable domain: KAGVTQTPRYLIKTRGQQVTLSCSPISGHRSVSWYQQTPGQGLQFLFEYFSETQRNKGNFPGRFSGRQFSNSRSEMNVSTLELGDSALYLCASSRLAGGLDEQFFGPGTRLTVL.